The clone carrying this T cell receptor (beta chain) was observed a single time. Its antigen is undetermined. This entry comes from a study of cytotoxic CD8 clonotypes in ibrutinib-treated CLL. At the level of the study: Of a cohort that held some eleven relapsed/refractory and fewer than 16 treatment-naive patients, fewer than 18 were IGHV unmutated. Study results and limitations: Baseline clonality, higher than in age-matched healthy donors, tracked circulating CD8+ T-cell counts. Baseline levels were approached again at progression, after clonality had risen at ibrutinib response. Public clonotypes were uncommon and contracted or stayed stable on treatment.

Assay used: immunoSEQ multiplex PCR; TCRdb lists only in-frame clones, some missing. The repertoire holds approximately 170,000 clones, with roughly 88% as singletons. Here the sequenced sample was PBMCs, taken at disease progression, from a patient treated with ibrutinib. The source is a human donor with chronic lymphocytic leukemia.

The CDR3 DNA is TGTGCCAGTAGTAGCCATAGCAGGGTGCCCTACGAGCAGTACTTC. Translated: CASSSHSRVPYEQYF. This chain uses TRBV19 with TRBJ2-7, with a tentative D call TRBD1 (5 bases). V lost 4 bases and J lost 2, with 15 bases in between. The germline CDR1 and CDR2 sequences are LNHDA and SQIVND (reference sequence). This CDR3 is built from 15 residues.